The 8 T cell receptor beta chains presented below share a single source sample, sequenced in a study of T cells in Graves' hyperthyroidism and ophthalmopathy. The CDR3 regions of TCR beta were amplified from RNA transcripts. First-round RT-PCR with HTBI primers amplified the TCR CDR3 region. TCRdb itself ran the multiplex PCR reads through MiXCR, one entry per CDR3 protein. In the table there are 300,000 to 500,000 distinct CDR3 sequences, about an eighth of which are singletons. The sample comprised blood. These receptors originate from a middle-aged man with Graves' ophthalmopathy.

This clonotype was observed a few times. The chain recombines TRBV9 with TRBJ2-6; TRBD1 or TRBD2 may be the D gene (5 bases each). CDR3 length: 17 residues. CDR1 and CDR2 (germline): SGDLS, YYNGEE. Trimming pared 4 bases from V and 2 bases from J, leaving 16 bases between. CDR3 region: CASSTGTRGAGANVLTF. CDR3 nucleotides: TGTGCCAGCAGCACCGGGACGAGGGGCGCTGGGGCCAACGTCCTGACTTTC.

This clonotype was counted ten times or more. The chain combines TRBV2 with TRBJ1-6; tentatively, D is TRBD1 (6 bases). Germline assignment: CDR1 SNHLY and CDR2 FYNNEI. Trimming left V 3 bases short and J 10 bases short, with 16 bases between. The CDR3 spans 15 residues. Written as DNA, the CDR3 is TGTGCCAGCAGTGAGTCCAGGGGAATACGATCACCCCTCCACTTT. Its translation is CASSESRGIRSPLHF. Using reference TRBV2 and TRBJ1-6 for the parts outside the CDR3, the full variable domain is EPEVTQTPSHQVTQMGQEVILRCVPISNHLYFYWYRQILGQKVEFLVSFYNNEISEKSEIFDDQFSVERPDGSNFTLKIRSTKLEDSAMYFCASSESRGIRSPLHFGNGTRLTVT.

This chain links TRBV28 with TRBJ2-1; D might be TRBD2 (5 bases). V lost 3 bases to trimming and J lost 4 bases, with 16 bases between them. The length of the CDR3 is 16 residues. Per germline, CDR1 MDHEN and CDR2 SYDVKM. CDR3 bases: TGTGCCAGCAGTTTGATGGACTCGGACGGATACAATGAGCAGTTCTTC. Translating gives CASSLMDSDGYNEQFF.

This clonotype occurred many times. The chain uses TRBV18 and TRBJ1-1; D uncertain. The V gene's germline CDR1 is KGHSH and CDR2 LQKENI. The V and J ends lost 4 bases and 3 bases respectively, with 9 bases between them. CDR3 length: 13 amino acids. The CDR3 DNA reads TGTGCCAGCTCACTGGAGCGGGACACTGAAGCTTTCTTT. Its protein is CASSLERDTEAFF. Using reference TRBV18 and TRBJ1-1 for the parts outside the CDR3, the full variable domain is NAGVMQNPRHLVRRRGQEARLRCSPMKGHSHVYWYRQLPEEGLKFMVYLQKENIIDESGMPKERFSAEFPKEGPSILRIQQVVRGDSAAYFCASSLERDTEAFFGQGTRLTVV.

The chain carries TRBV2 and TRBJ1-6, with TRBD1 as a possible D gene (6 bases). The germline V and J ends were trimmed by 3 bases and 6 bases, with 12 bases remaining between them. Germline V CDR1 and CDR2: SNHLY, FYNNEI. The CDR3 is 15 residues long. CDR3 sequence: CASSEDQGFNSPLHF. The DNA for the CDR3 is TGTGCCAGCAGTGAGGACCAGGGGTTTAATTCACCCCTCCACTTT. The variable domain in full, completed from reference TRBV2 and TRBJ1-6, reads EPEVTQTPSHQVTQMGQEVILRCVPISNHLYFYWYRQILGQKVEFLVSFYNNEISEKSEIFDDQFSVERPDGSNFTLKIRSTKLEDSAMYFCASSEDQGFNSPLHFGNGTRLTVT.

The chain recombines TRBV30 with TRBJ2-7, with D uncertain. The CDR3 length is 12 residues. V was clipped by 5 bases and J by 4 bases, with 12 bases between them. Germline values: CDR1 GTSNPN, CDR2 SVGIG (reference sequence). CDR3: CAWGERVYEQYF. The DNA of the CDR3 is TGTGCCTGGGGGGAAAGGGTTTACGAGCAGTACTTC.

The V gene is TRBV5-1, the J gene TRBJ2-3; 10 nucleotides line up with TRBD2. This CDR3 is built from 16 residues. V gave up 4 bases and J gave up 4 bases; unmatched junction bases: 9. Germline CDR1 SGHRS, CDR2 YFSETQ. The CDR3, as DNA: TGCGCCAGCAGCGACATTAGCGGGAGGTCGGCAGATACGCAGTATTTT. It is translated as CASSDISGRSADTQYF.

This clonotype was seen a handful of times. The CDR3 spells CASSGLGRVTGELFF. The CDR3, as DNA: TGTGCCAGCAGTGGGCTGGGCAGGGTAACCGGGGAGCTGTTTTTT. This chain links TRBV6-1 with TRBJ2-2, with D perhaps TRBD1 (5 bases). CDR3 length: 15 amino acids. The ends were cut back, 4 bases at V and 5 bases at J, with 14 bases in the middle. In germline, CDR1 is MNHNS, CDR2 SASEGT.